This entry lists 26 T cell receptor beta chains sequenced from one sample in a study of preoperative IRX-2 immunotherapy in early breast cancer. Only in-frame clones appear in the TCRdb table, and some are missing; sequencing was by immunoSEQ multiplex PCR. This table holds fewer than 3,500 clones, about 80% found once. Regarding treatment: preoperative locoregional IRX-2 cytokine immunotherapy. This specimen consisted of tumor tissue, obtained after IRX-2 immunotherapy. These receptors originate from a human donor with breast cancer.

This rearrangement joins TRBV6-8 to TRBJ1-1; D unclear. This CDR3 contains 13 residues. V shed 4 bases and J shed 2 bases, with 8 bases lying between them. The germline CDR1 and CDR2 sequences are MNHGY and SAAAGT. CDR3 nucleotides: TGTGCCAGCAGTTTCCGGGAAAACACTGAAGCTTTCTTT. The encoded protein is CASSFRENTEAFF.

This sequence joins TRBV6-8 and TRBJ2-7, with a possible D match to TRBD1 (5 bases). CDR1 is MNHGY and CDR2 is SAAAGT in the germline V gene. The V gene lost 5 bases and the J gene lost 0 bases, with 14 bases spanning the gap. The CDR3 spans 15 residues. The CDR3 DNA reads TGTGCCAGCAGTGTTCTAGGGGTATCCTCCTACGAGCAGTACTTC. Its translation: CASSVLGVSSYEQYF.

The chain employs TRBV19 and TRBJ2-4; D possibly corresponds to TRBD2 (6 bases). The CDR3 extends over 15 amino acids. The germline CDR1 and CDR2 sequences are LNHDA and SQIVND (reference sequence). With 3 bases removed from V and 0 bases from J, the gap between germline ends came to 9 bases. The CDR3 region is CASSMGGAAKNIQYF. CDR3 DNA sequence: TGTGCCAGTAGTATGGGCGGGGCAGCCAAAAACATTCAGTACTTC.

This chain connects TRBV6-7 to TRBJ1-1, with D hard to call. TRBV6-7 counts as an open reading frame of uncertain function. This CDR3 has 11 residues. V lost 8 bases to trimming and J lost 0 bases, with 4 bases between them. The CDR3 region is CASVLNTEAFF. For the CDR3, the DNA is TGTGCCAGCGTATTGAACACTGAAGCTTTCTTT.

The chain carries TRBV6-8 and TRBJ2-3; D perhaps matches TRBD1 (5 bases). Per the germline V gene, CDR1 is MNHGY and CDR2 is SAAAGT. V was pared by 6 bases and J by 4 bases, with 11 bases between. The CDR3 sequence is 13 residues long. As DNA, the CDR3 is TGTGCCAGCAGGACCCAGGGTTCAGATACGCAGTATTTT. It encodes CASRTQGSDTQYF.

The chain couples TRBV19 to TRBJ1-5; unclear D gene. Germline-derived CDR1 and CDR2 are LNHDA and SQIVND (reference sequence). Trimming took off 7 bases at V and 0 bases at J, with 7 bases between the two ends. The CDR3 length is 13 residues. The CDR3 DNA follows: TGTGCCAGTAAACCGTATAGCAATCAGCCCCAGCATTTT. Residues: CASKPYSNQPQHF.

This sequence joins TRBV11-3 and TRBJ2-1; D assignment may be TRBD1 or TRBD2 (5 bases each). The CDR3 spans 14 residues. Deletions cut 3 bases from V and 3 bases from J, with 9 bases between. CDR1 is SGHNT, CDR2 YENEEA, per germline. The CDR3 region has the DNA TGTGCCAGCAGCTTGGGGGAAGACTACAATGAGCAGTTCTTC. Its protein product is CASSLGEDYNEQFF.

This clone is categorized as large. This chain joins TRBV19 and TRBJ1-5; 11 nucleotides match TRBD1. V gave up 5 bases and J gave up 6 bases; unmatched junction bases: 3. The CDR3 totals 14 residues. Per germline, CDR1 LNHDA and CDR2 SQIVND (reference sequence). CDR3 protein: CASSLDRGRQPQHF. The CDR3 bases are TGTGCCAGTAGTCTGGACAGGGGGCGTCAGCCCCAGCATTTT. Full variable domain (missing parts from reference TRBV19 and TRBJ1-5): DGGITQSPKYLFRKEGQNVTLSCEQNLNHDAMYWYRQDPGQGLRLIYYSQIVNDFQKGDIAEGYSVSREKKESFPLTVTSAQKNPTAFYLCASSLDRGRQPQHFGDGTRLSIL.

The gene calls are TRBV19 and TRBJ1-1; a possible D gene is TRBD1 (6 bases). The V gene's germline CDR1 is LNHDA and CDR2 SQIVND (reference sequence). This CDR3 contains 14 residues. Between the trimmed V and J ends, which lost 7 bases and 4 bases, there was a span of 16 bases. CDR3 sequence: CASKGGGPTTEAFF. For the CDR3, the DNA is TGTGCCAGTAAAGGGGGGGGTCCAACCACTGAAGCTTTCTTT.

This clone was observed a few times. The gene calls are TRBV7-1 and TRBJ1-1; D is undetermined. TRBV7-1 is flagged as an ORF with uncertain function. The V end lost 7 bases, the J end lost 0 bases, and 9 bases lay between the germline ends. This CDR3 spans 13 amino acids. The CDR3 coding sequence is TGTGCCAGCACCTTGGACCTGAACACTGAAGCTTTCTTT. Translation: CASTLDLNTEAFF.

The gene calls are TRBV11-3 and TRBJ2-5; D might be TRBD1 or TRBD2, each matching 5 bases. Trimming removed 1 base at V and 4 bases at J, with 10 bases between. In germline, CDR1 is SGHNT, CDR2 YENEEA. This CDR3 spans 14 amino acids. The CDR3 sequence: CASSLVGGGETQYF. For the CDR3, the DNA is TGTGCCAGCAGCTTAGTTGGGGGTGGAGAGACCCAGTACTTC. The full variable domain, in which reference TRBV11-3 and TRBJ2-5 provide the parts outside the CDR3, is EAGVVQSPRYKIIEKKQPVAFWCNPISGHNTLYWYLQNLGQGPELLIRYENEEAVDDSQLPKDRFSAERLKGVDSTLKIQPAELGDSAVYLCASSLVGGGETQYFGPGTRLLVL.

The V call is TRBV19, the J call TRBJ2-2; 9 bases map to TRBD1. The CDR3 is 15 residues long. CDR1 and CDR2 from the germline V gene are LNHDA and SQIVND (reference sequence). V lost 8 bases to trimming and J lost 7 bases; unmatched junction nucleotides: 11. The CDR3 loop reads CASDPGQGVRGELFF. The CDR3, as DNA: TGTGCCAGTGATCCGGGACAGGGAGTTCGCGGGGAGCTGTTTTTT. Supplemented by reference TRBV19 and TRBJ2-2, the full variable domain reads DGGITQSPKYLFRKEGQNVTLSCEQNLNHDAMYWYRQDPGQGLRLIYYSQIVNDFQKGDIAEGYSVSREKKESFPLTVTSAQKNPTAFYLCASDPGQGVRGELFFGEGSRLTVL.

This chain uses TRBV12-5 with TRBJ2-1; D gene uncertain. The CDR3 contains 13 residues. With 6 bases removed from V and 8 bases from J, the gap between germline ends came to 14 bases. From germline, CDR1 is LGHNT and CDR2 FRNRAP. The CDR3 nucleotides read TGTGCTAGTGGACGAACCCTAGGGCATGAGCAGTTCTTC. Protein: CASGRTLGHEQFF.

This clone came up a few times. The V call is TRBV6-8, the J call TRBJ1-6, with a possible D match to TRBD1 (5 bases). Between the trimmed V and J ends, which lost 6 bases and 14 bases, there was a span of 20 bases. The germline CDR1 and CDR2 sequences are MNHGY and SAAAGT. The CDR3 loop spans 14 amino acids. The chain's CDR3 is CASRRQLSEQALHF. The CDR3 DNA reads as TGTGCCAGCAGGCGACAGTTATCCGAACAGGCCCTCCACTTT.

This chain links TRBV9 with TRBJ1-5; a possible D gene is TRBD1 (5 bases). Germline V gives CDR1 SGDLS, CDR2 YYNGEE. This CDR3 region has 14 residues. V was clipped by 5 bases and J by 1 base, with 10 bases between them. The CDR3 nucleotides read TGTGCCAGCAGTGAGCAGGGAAGCAATCAGCCCCAGCATTTT. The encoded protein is CASSEQGSNQPQHF.

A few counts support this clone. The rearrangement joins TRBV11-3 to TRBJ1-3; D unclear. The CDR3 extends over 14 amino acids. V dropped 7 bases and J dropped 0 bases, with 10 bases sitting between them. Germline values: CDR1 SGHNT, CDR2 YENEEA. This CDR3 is CASTLGNSGNTIYF. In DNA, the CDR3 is TGTGCCAGCACCCTTGGTAACTCTGGAAACACCATATATTTT.

The CDR3 loop is CASSLVPQGGAEAFF. DNA for the CDR3: TGTGCCAGCAGCTTAGTCCCTCAGGGAGGTGCTGAAGCTTTCTTT. The rearrangement joins TRBV11-3 to TRBJ1-1; a weak D match, TRBD1 (5 bases). CDR1 SGHNT and CDR2 YENEEA come from the germline V gene. Deletions cut 1 base from V and 6 bases from J, with 15 bases between. The CDR3 extends over 15 amino acids.

CDR3 nucleotides: TGCGCCAGCAGCTTGGCCTCGTCGAACACTGAAGCTTTCTTT. This sequence encodes CASSLASSNTEAFF. J is TRBJ1-1 and V is TRBV5-1; D remains unclear. Germline assignment: CDR1 SGHRS and CDR2 YFSETQ. This CDR3 comprises 14 residues. The V end lost 0 bases, the J end lost 1 base, and 7 bases lay between the germline ends.

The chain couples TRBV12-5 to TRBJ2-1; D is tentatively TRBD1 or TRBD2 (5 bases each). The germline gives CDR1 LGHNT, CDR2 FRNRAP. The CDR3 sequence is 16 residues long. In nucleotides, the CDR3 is TGTGCCAGCAAGCGAGCCCCGGGGCTATCCACTAATGAGCAGTTCTTC. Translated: CASKRAPGLSTNEQFF.

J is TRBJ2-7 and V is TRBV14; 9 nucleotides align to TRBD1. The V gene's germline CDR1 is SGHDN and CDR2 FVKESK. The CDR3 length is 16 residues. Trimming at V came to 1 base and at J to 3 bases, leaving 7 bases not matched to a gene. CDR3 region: CASSQGNPGQGYEQYF. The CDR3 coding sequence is TGTGCCAGCAGCCAAGGGAACCCGGGACAGGGCTACGAGCAGTACTTC.

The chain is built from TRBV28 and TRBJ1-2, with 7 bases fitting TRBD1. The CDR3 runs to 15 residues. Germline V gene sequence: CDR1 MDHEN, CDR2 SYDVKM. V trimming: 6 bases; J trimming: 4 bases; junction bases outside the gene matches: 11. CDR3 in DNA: TGTGCCAGCAGACTTACCCGACAGGGCGGCTATGGCTACACCTTC. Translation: CASRLTRQGGYGYTF.

Here the CDR3 DNA reads TGCGCCAGCAGCTTTGTAGCGGGAGGGAACACCGGGGAGCTGTTTTTT. This codes for CASSFVAGGNTGELFF. J is TRBJ2-2 and V is TRBV5-1, with TRBD2 identical over 10 bases. CDR1 is SGHRS and CDR2 is YFSETQ in the germline V gene. V was pared by 2 bases and J by 1 base, with 2 bases of the junction left unmatched. The CDR3 contains 16 residues. Full variable domain (missing parts from reference TRBV5-1 and TRBJ2-2): KAGVTQTPRYLIKTRGQQVTLSCSPISGHRSVSWYQQTPGQGLQFLFEYFSETQRNKGNFPGRFSGRQFSNSRSEMNVSTLELGDSALYLCASSFVAGGNTGELFFGEGSRLTVL.

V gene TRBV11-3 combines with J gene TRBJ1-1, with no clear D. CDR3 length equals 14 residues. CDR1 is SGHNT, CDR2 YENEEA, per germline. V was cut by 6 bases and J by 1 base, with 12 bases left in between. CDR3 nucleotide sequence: TGTGCCAGCAGACACGGCGAGGGGAACACTGAAGCTTTCTTT. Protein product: CASRHGEGNTEAFF.

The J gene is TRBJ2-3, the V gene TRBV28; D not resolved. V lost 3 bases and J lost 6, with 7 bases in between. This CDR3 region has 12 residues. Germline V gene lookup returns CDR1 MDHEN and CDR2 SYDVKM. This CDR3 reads CASSFVGDTQYF. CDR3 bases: TGTGCCAGCAGTTTCGTGGGGGATACGCAGTATTTT.

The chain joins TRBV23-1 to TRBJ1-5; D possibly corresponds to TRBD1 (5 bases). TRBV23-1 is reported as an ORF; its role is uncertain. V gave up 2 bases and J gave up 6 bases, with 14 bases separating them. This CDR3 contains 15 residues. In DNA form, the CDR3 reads TGCGCCAGCAGTCAAGAGGGAAGGGACCCTCAGCCCCAGCATTTT. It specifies CASSQEGRDPQPQHF.

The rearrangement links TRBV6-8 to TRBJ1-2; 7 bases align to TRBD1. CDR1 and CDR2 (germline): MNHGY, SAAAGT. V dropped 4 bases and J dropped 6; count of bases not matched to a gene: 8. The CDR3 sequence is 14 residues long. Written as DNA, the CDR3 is TGTGCCAGCAGTTCCACTCAGGGGGTTAATGGCTACACCTTC. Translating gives CASSSTQGVNGYTF.